This T cell receptor (beta chain) was captured by sequencing in a study of tumor and adjacent non-tumor tissue in lung cancer. Study context: Approximately 4.2 million productive TCRbeta reads were obtained per sample on average.

Three rounds of nested PCR, following a modified ARM-PCR protocol, produced the TCRbeta library. From the multiplex PCR reads, TCRdb called clonotypes with MiXCR, one entry per CDR3 protein. Of 40,000 to 55,000 distinct CDR3 sequences detected, 74% appear once; the ten largest clones hold roughly a quarter. No cell sorting was done before RNA was extracted from the tissue. The normal lung tissue was taken more than 3 cm from the tumor edge. This CDR3 has 10 residues. The source is a woman aged 55-69 years with non-small cell lung cancer. This chain connects TRBV12-1 to TRBJ2-7. TRBV12-1 represents a pseudogene. Sequenced input: distant non-tumor lung tissue. Written as DNA, the CDR3 is TGTGCTAGCAGACCCGATGGGCAGTACTTC. Protein: CASRPDGQYF.